This T cell receptor beta chain is drawn from a study of PD-L1 blockade in urothelial cancer. Study overall: About 90% of the roughly 29 patients were men with bladder-origin urothelial cancer. Between 0 and 3 chemotherapy regimens preceded treatment for each patient. Blood samples contained a median about 140,000 T cells.

Sample time point: pretreatment peripheral blood. The table came from immunoSEQ multiplex PCR; TCRdb's copy has only in-frame clones and leaves some out. The sample shows around 100,000 clones, around 87% of them seen only once. V gave up 8 bases and J gave up 4 bases; unmatched junction bases: 8. CDR1 is MNHEY and CDR2 is SMNVEV in the germline V gene (reference sequence). The CDR3 length is 14 residues. The sample here was PBMCs, taken around atezolizumab (anti-PD-L1) treatment. This sequence was found in a man between 60 and 70 years old with urothelial cancer. The genes are TRBV27 and TRBJ2-5; 9 bases align to TRBD2. The DNA for the CDR3 is TGTGCCAGCCGGCGGGGGGGCCGGCGAGAGACCCAGTACTTC. This encodes CASRRGGRRETQYF.